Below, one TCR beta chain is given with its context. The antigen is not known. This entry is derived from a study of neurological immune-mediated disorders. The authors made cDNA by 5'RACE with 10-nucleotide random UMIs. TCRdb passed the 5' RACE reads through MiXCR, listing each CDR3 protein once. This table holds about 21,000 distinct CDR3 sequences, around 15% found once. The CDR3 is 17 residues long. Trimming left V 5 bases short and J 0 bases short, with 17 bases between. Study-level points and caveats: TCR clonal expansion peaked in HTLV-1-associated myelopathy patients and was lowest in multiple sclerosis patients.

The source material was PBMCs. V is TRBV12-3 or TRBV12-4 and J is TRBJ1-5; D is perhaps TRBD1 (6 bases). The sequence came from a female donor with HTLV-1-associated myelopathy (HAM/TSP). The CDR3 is CASSHRASRYSNQPQHF. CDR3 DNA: TGTGCCAGCAGTCACAGGGCCTCGCGGTATAGCAATCAGCCCCAGCATTTT.